This T cell receptor beta chain is drawn from a study of cytomegalovirus exposure and HLA in healthy donors. Study context: Of approximately 400 genotyped donors, roughly 80% clustered with self-reported Caucasian donors.

All donors participated as healthy donors of bone marrow. Findings of the study overall: A later analysis showed that HLA-associated TCR beta chains had undergone more clonal expansion than equally common others. About 87% or about 30% of the time was how often most TCR beta V segments were productive, according to an earlier analysis.

The CDR3 length is 15 residues. V lost 0 bases and J lost 3, with 11 bases in between. CDR1 is SGDLS and CDR2 is YYNGEE in the germline V gene. This clone was observed a few times. Its antigen is still unknown. PCR amplification relied on 60 Vbeta primers (plus 13 Jbeta primers). Data came from immunoSEQ multiplex PCR; TCRdb stores just in-frame clones and leaves some out. The table records approximately 200,000 clones, around three quarters of them present only once. The TCR was taken from a man aged 30-40 years in good health and CMV-seronegative. Sequenced: PBMCs. The chain is built from TRBV9 and TRBJ2-3; perhaps TRBD1 as D (6 bases). CDR3 region: CASSVAQGETDTQYF. CDR3 sequence (DNA): TGTGCCAGCAGCGTAGCACAGGGTGAGACAGATACGCAGTATTTT.